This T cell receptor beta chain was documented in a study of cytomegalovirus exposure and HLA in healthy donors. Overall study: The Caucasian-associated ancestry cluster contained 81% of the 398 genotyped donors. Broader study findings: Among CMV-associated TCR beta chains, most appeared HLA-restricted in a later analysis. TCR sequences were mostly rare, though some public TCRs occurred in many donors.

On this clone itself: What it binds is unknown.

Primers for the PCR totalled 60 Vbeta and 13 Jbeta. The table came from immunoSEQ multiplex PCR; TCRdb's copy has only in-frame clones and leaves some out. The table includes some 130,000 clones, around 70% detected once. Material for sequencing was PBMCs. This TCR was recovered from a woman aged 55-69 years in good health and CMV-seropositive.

The chain's CDR3 is CASSLTGNGYTF. The DNA for the CDR3 is TGTGCCAGCAGTTTGACAGGGAATGGCTACACCTTC. The rearrangement links TRBV28 to TRBJ1-2; TRBD1 agrees at 7 bases. CDR1 is MDHEN and CDR2 is SYDVKM in the germline V gene. This CDR3 region has 12 residues. The V gene end was trimmed by 3 bases and the J gene end by 6 bases; junction bases not matched to a gene: 1.